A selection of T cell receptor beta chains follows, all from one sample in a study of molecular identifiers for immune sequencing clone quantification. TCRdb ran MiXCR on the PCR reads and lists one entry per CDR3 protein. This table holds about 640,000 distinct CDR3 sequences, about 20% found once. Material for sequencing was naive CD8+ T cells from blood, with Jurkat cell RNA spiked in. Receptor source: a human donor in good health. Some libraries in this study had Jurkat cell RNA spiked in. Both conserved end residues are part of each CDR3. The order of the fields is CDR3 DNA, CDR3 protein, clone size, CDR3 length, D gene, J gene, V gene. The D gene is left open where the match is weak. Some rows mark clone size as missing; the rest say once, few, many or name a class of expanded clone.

TGCAGTGCTAGAGCTACTACTTCGGGCCCCTACGAGCAGTACTTC | CSARATTSGPYEQYF | many | 15 | NA | TRBJ2-7 | TRBV20-1
TGTGCCAGCAGCTTAGGCTTTGGCAGGGAGGGGAATGAGCAGTTCTTC | CASSLGFGREGNEQFF | many | 16 | TRBD2 | TRBJ2-1 | TRBV7-9
TGCGCCAGCAGCCGCAGCAGGGGGCCTGCCTACGAGCAGTACTTC | CASSRSRGPAYEQYF | many | 15 | TRBD1 | TRBJ2-7 | TRBV4-3
TGTGCCAGCAGCGAAACCGGCATTGAAGCTTTCTTT | CASSETGIEAFF | many | 12 | NA | TRBJ1-1 | TRBV7-6
TGCAGCGTGACTAGCGGGAGGGTCGCCTACAATGAGCAGTTCTTC | CSVTSGRVAYNEQFF | many | 15 | TRBD2 | TRBJ2-1 | TRBV29-1
TGTGCCAGCAGCGGCCGCGATGCGACGAGCTCCTACGAGCAGTACTTC | CASSGRDATSSYEQYF | many | 16 | NA | TRBJ2-7 | TRBV7-9
TGCAGTGCTAGAATAGGGAAGGGAGTCTATGGCTACACCTTC | CSARIGKGVYGYTF | many | 14 | NA | TRBJ1-2 | TRBV20-1
TGCAGCGTGAGTGGTGGGGCAGGGGATCAGCCCCAGCATTTT | CSVSGGAGDQPQHF | few | 14 | NA | TRBJ1-5 | TRBV29-1
TGTGCCAGCAGTTTATCGAGGACAGGAGGGATCTATGGCTACACCTTC | CASSLSRTGGIYGYTF | NA | 16 | TRBD1 | TRBJ1-2 | TRBV27
TGTGCCAGCAGTCCCGGTCGGGGGTGGCCTGGAAACACCATATATTTT | CASSPGRGWPGNTIYF | NA | 16 | NA | TRBJ1-3 | TRBV12-3/TRBV12-4
TGCAGTGCCTATCCCGCTAGTCGTAGCTCCTACGAGCAGTACTTC | CSAYPASRSSYEQYF | many | 15 | NA | TRBJ2-7 | TRBV20-1
TGTGCCAGCAGTCCCATGGGTCCCTTCTCTGAAAACACCATATATTTT | CASSPMGPFSENTIYF | NA | 16 | NA | TRBJ1-3 | TRBV6-1
TGTGCCAGCAGCTTAGAGCCGGGACAGGTCCCCTGGGGTGAGCAGTTCTTC | CASSLEPGQVPWGEQFF | many | 17 | TRBD1 | TRBJ2-1 | TRBV7-2
TGTGCCAGCAGTTACTTTGGGGGCGAGTCCGGGGAGCTGTTTTTT | CASSYFGGESGELFF | many | 15 | NA | TRBJ2-2 | TRBV6-5
TGCGCCAGCAGCCAAGATCGCTGGCAGCGAGGAGATACGCAGTATTTT | CASSQDRWQRGDTQYF | many | 16 | NA | TRBJ2-3 | TRBV4-3
TGCAGTGCTTACTCTGGAAACACCATATATTTT | CSAYSGNTIYF | few | 11 | NA | TRBJ1-3 | TRBV20-1
TGTGCCAGCAGTCCCGACAGGGGGGACACTGAAGCTTTCTTT | CASSPDRGDTEAFF | few | 14 | TRBD1 | TRBJ1-1 | TRBV12-3/TRBV12-4
TGCAGTCCACCCCGGGTCAGTTTCTACGAGCAGTACTTC | CSPPRVSFYEQYF | many | 13 | NA | TRBJ2-7 | TRBV29-1
TGCGCCAGCAGCCAAGATCGACTGGCCCGCACAGATACGCAGTATTTT | CASSQDRLARTDTQYF | many | 16 | NA | TRBJ2-3 | TRBV4-3
TGTGCCAGCAGGATACGTAGCGGGATCACCTACGAGCAGTACTTC | CASRIRSGITYEQYF | NA | 15 | TRBD2 | TRBJ2-7 | TRBV28
TGTGCCAGCAGTTTCCTGACCTTGGGCGACCAATCCTACGAGCAGTACTTC | CASSFLTLGDQSYEQYF | NA | 17 | NA | TRBJ2-7 | TRBV28
TGTGCCAGCAGTGAAGGAAGGGCAATGAGTGAAAAACTGTTTTTT | CASSEGRAMSEKLFF | many | 15 | NA | TRBJ1-4 | TRBV2
TGCAGTGCCCGAGAGGGTGGCAATGAGCAGTTCTTC | CSAREGGNEQFF | few | 12 | NA | TRBJ2-1 | TRBV20-1
TGTGCCAGCAGCAGGTTGGATGGACAGGGGCTGAATGAGCAGTTCTTC | CASSRLDGQGLNEQFF | NA | 16 | TRBD1 | TRBJ2-1 | TRBV14
TGTGCCTGGAGTGGGGGGACAGGGATGAGCACTGAAGCTTTCTTT | CAWSGGTGMSTEAFF | few | 15 | TRBD1 | TRBJ1-1 | TRBV30
TGCAGCGTTGATCAGCCGGGGACAGAGACCCAGTACTTC | CSVDQPGTETQYF | many | 13 | NA | TRBJ2-5 | TRBV29-1
TGTGCCAGTACACTTCAGGAAAATCAGCCCCAGCATTTT | CASTLQENQPQHF | NA | 13 | NA | TRBJ1-5 | TRBV19
TGTGCCAACCCCCGTGAGGGGACTATCACAGATACGCAGTATTTT | CANPREGTITDTQYF | many | 15 | TRBD2 | TRBJ2-3 | TRBV24-1
TGCAGTGCTAGGAGGACCAGGGGGACTGAAGCTTTCTTT | CSARRTRGTEAFF | many | 13 | TRBD1 | TRBJ1-1 | TRBV20-1
TGTGCCAGCAGCCCTAGGACAGGATGGAACGAGCAGTACTTC | CASSPRTGWNEQYF | many | 14 | TRBD1 | TRBJ2-7 | TRBV4-2
TGCAGCGCTCGGACGGGACCGGCAGATACGCAGTATTTT | CSARTGPADTQYF | many | 13 | NA | TRBJ2-3 | TRBV29-1
TGTGCCAGCAGTTACTCGACGGCGTACCAAGAGACCCAGTACTTC | CASSYSTAYQETQYF | many | 15 | NA | TRBJ2-5 | TRBV6-5
TGTGCCAGCAGTAAAGAGGGCGTACGCAATGGCTACACCTTC | CASSKEGVRNGYTF | many | 14 | NA | TRBJ1-2 | TRBV7-9
TGTGCCTGGAGTGTACCGGGAACGGGGGGGCCACCCCTCCACTTT | CAWSVPGTGGPPLHF | NA | 15 | NA | TRBJ1-6 | TRBV30
TGCAGCGTCGTTGGGGACGGAGAGACTTATGGCTACACCTTC | CSVVGDGETYGYTF | few | 14 | NA | TRBJ1-2 | TRBV29-1
TGCAGTGCTAGAGGGGACAGTTTCCCAACCTTCGGGACTGAAGCTTTCTTT | CSARGDSFPTFGTEAFF | many | 17 | TRBD1 | TRBJ1-1 | TRBV20-1
TGTGCCAGCTCAGGACAGGGTGCTACGACTGACTACGAGCAGTACTTC | CASSGQGATTDYEQYF | many | 16 | TRBD1 | TRBJ2-7 | TRBV2
TGCGCCAGCAGCTCCTACGGGACAGCTGGAAACACCATATATTTT | CASSSYGTAGNTIYF | many | 15 | TRBD1 | TRBJ1-3 | TRBV5-1
TGTGCCAGCAGCAACCGACTAGTCAAGGCCAACGTCCTGACTTTC | CASSNRLVKANVLTF | many | 15 | NA | TRBJ2-6 | TRBV13
TGTGCCAGCAGCTTATCAGGCCAACTTATTGGCTACACCTTC | CASSLSGQLIGYTF | many | 14 | NA | TRBJ1-2 | TRBV7-9
TGCAGTGCTGAGGACGCTGGTGGGGTTAATTCACCCCTCCACTTT | CSAEDAGGVNSPLHF | many | 15 | NA | TRBJ1-6 | TRBV20-1
TGTGCCAGCAGCCTTAATGACCCCACTGAAGCTTTCTTT | CASSLNDPTEAFF | many | 13 | NA | TRBJ1-1 | TRBV11-2
TGTGCCAGTAGTACCGGCCCAGAAAATGAGCAGTTCTTC | CASSTGPENEQFF | NA | 13 | NA | TRBJ2-1 | TRBV19
TGCAGTGCTAGAGATGAACAGGGGGGGACTGAAGCTTTCTTT | CSARDEQGGTEAFF | many | 14 | TRBD1 | TRBJ1-1 | TRBV20-1
TGCGCCAGCAGCTTAATAGCGGGGGGGCCCGGTTCCTACAATGAGCAGTTCTTC | CASSLIAGGPGSYNEQFF | many | 18 | TRBD2 | TRBJ2-1 | TRBV5-1
TGTGCCAGCAGCAAAGCGGGGCAGGGTATCAAAAACATTCAGTACTTC | CASSKAGQGIKNIQYF | NA | 16 | NA | TRBJ2-4 | TRBV21-1
TGTGCCAGCAGTTATCAGGGGGCTGCAACAGATACGCGGTATTTT | CASSYQGAATDTRYF | NA | 15 | TRBD1 | TRBJ2-3 | TRBV27
TGTGCCAGCAGTTTAGTAGGGGGCGAGACCCGGTACTTC | CASSLVGGETRYF | NA | 13 | TRBD1 | TRBJ2-5 | TRBV6-5
TGCGCCAGCAGCCAAGAAAGACAGACTAATGAAAAACTGTTTTTT | CASSQERQTNEKLFF | many | 15 | NA | TRBJ1-4 | TRBV4-1
TGTGCCAGCAGTTACGGGGGCACTGAAGCTTTCTTT | CASSYGGTEAFF | many | 12 | NA | TRBJ1-1 | TRBV6-2/TRBV6-3
TGCAGTGCTAGAATGTTAACTAGCGGGAGTTTTAATGAGCAGTTCTTC | CSARMLTSGSFNEQFF | few | 16 | TRBD2 | TRBJ2-1 | TRBV20-1